The T cell receptor beta chain described here comes from a study of monozygotic twins with cystic fibrosis. Trimming took 4 bases from V and 2 from J, leaving 12 bases between them. The CDR3 is 15 amino acids. Germline V gives CDR1 MGHRA, CDR2 YSYEKL. The data were produced by immunoSEQ multiplex PCR, yet TCRdb's version contains in-frame clones alone and is incomplete. The sample has about 17,000 clones, over 95% seen once; the top ten hold roughly 0.62%. This chain uses TRBV4-1 with TRBJ2-1; D is unresolved. The source of this sequence is a girl aged 2 to 10 with cystic fibrosis. Sequencing was carried out using blood. The CDR3 DNA follows: TGCGCCAGCAGCCTATCAGAGAAGACCTACAATGAGCAGTTCTTC. This translates into CASSLSEKTYNEQFF.